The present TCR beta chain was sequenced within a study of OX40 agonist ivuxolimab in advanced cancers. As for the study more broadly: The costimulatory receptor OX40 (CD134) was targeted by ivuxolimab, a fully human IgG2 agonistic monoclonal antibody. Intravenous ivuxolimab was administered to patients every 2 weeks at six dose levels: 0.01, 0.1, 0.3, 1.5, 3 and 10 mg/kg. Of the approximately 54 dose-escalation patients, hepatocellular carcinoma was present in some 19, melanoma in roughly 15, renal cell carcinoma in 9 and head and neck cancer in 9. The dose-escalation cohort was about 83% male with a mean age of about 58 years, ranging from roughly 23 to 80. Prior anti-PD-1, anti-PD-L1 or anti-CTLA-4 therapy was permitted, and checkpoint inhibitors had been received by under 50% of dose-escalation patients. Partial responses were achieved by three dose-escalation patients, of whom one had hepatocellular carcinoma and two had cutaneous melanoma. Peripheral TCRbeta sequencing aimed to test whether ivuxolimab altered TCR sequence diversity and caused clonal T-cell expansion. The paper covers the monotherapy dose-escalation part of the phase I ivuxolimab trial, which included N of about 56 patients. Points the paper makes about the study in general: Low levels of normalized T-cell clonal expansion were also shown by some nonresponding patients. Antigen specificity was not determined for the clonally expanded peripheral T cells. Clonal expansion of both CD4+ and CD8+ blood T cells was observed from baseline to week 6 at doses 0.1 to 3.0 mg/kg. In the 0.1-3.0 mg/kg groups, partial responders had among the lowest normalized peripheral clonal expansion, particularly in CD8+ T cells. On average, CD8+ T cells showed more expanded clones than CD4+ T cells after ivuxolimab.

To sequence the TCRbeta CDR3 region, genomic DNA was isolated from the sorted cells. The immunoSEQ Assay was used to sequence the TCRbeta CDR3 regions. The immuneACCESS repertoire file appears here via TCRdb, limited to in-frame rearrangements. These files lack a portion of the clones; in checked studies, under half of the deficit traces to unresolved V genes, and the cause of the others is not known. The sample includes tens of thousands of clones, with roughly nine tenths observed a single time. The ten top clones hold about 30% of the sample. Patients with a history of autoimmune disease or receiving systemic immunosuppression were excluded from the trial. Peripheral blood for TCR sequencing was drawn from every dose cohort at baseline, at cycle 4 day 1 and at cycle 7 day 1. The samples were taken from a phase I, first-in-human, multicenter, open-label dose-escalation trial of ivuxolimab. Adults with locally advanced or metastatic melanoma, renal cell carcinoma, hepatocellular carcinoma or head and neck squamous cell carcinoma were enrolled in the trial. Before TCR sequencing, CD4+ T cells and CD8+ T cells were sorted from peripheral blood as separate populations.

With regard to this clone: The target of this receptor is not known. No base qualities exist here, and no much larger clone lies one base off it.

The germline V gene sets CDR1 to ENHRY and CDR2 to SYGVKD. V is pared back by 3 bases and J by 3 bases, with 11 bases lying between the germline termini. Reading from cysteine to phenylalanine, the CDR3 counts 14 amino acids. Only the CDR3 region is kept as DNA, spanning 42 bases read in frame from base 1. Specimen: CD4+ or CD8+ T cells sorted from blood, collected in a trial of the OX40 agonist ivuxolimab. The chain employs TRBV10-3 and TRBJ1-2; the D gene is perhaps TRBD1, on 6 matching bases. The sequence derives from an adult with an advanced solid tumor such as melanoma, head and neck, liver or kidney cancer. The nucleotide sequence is TGTGCCATCAGTGATTCAGGGGCAGACTATGGCTACACCTTC. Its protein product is CAISDSGADYGYTF.